These T cell receptor beta chains were read from a single sample in a study of cytomegalovirus exposure and HLA in healthy donors. Data came from immunoSEQ multiplex PCR; TCRdb stores just in-frame clones and leaves some out. The profile shows 140,000 to 150,000 clones, roughly 79% of them singletons. Material: PBMCs. The source is a woman aged 60-75 years in good health and CMV-seropositive. Both conserved end residues are part of each CDR3. The order of the fields is clone size, CDR3 length, V gene, J gene, D gene, CDR3 DNA, CDR3 protein. D genes are given only for firm matches. The listing skips clone size in some rows; elsewhere it reads once, few, many or a size class.

.	14	TRBV5-1	TRBJ2-3	.	TGCGCCAGCAGCTATTTGGCCAGCACAGATACGCAGTATTTT	CASSYLASTDTQYF
.	15	TRBV5-1	TRBJ1-4	TRBD1	TGCGCCACTGGGACAGGGGGCGCGACTAATGAAAAACTGTTTTTT	CATGTGGATNEKLFF
.	14	TRBV4-2	TRBJ2-1	TRBD1	TGTGCCAGCAGCGTACGGACAGGGGACAATGAGCAGTTCTTC	CASSVRTGDNEQFF
once	16	TRBV28	TRBJ2-4	.	TGTGCCAGCAGTTCCAGACTCGAACTAGCCAAAAACATTCAGTACTTC	CASSSRLELAKNIQYF
once	14	TRBV5-1	TRBJ2-7	.	TGCGCCAGCAGCTTGGCCTGGAGCGGCCAAGAGCAGTACTTC	CASSLAWSGQEQYF
.	19	TRBV7-2	TRBJ2-7	TRBD1	TGTGCCAGCAGCCAACCCGGGACAGGTAGTGGGAGGCGATTATACGAGCAGTACTTC	CASSQPGTGSGRRLYEQYF
.	19	TRBV7-6	TRBJ2-7	TRBD2	TGTGCCAGCAGCTTCTTAGTGGGGGGACTAGCGCCGACCTCCTACGAGCAGTACTTC	CASSFLVGGLAPTSYEQYF
.	11	TRBV30	TRBJ2-3	.	TGTGCCTGGAGTGTATCCAATACGCAGTATTTT	CAWSVSNTQYF
.	11	TRBV20-1	TRBJ1-1	.	TGCAGTGCGGAGTCTGCGGGGGAAGCTTTCTTT	CSAESAGEAFF
.	15	TRBV28	TRBJ2-7	.	TGTGCCAGCAGACAGCAGGTGGGGACAACCTACGAGCAGTACTTC	CASRQQVGTTYEQYF
.	14	TRBV5-4	TRBJ2-5	.	TGTGCCAGCAGCTTCCCCGGAGGGTATGAGACCCAGTACTTC	CASSFPGGYETQYF
.	12	TRBV5-1	TRBJ2-3	.	TGCGCCAGCAGCCCCCGGACAGATACGCAGTATTTT	CASSPRTDTQYF
.	15	TRBV21-1	TRBJ1-3	.	TGTGCCAGCAGCAAGATCACAGTTTTTGGAAACACCATATATTTT	CASSKITVFGNTIYF
.	13	TRBV7-3	TRBJ2-1	TRBD2	TGTGCCAGCAGCTTGCCGCCTAGCGGGAGGCTGTTCTTC	CASSLPPSGRLFF
.	16	TRBV5-8	TRBJ2-5	TRBD1	TGTGCCAGCAGCTTGAGGGGGCAGGGACCAGGGTGGACCCAGTACTTC	CASSLRGQGPGWTQYF
.	17	TRBV28	TRBJ2-3	TRBD1	TGTGCCAGCGATCAGATAGGGACAGGGGAGGGTACAGATACGCAGTATTTT	CASDQIGTGEGTDTQYF
.	12	TRBV6-5	TRBJ1-5	.	TGTGCCACCGGACAATTAAATCAGCCCCAGCATTTT	CATGQLNQPQHF
.	15	TRBV7-2	TRBJ2-7	TRBD2	TGTGCCAGCAGTAGAGGTGGCGGGAGTGAGGGCGAGCAGTACTTC	CASSRGGGSEGEQYF
.	14	TRBV4-2	TRBJ2-7	.	TGTGCCAGCAGCCAAGAGGTATTAGACTACGAGCAGTACTTC	CASSQEVLDYEQYF
.	15	TRBV4-1	TRBJ2-7	.	TGCGCCAGCAGCCAAGAGTTACGGAGCTCCTACGAGCAGTACTTC	CASSQELRSSYEQYF
once	15	TRBV6-6	TRBJ2-7	.	TGTGCCAGCAGTTACATGGGGGCCGGGGACTACGAGCAGTACTTC	CASSYMGAGDYEQYF
.	15	TRBV6-5	TRBJ2-1	.	TGTGCCAGCAGTTACGGGGGGAGCTCCTACAATGAGCAGTTCTTC	CASSYGGSSYNEQFF
.	16	TRBV30	TRBJ1-6	TRBD1	TGTGCCTGGAGAACGTCGGCAGGGGGGTATAATTCACCCCTCCACTTT	CAWRTSAGGYNSPLHF
.	13	TRBV7-3	TRBJ1-2	.	TGTGCCAGCAGCTTAACCAGGGCTTATGGCTACACCTTC	CASSLTRAYGYTF
.	16	TRBV5-4	TRBJ2-2	TRBD2	TGTGCCAGCAGCAAGGGGCTAGCGGGCAACACCGGGGAGCTGTTTTTT	CASSKGLAGNTGELFF
.	14	TRBV19	TRBJ1-4	.	TGTGCCAGTAGTGTAACCGGGACTAAGGAAAAACTGTTTTTT	CASSVTGTKEKLFF
once	18	TRBV2	TRBJ2-1	TRBD2	TGTGCCAGCAGGACCGGGACTAGCGGGAGTTTCTCCTACAATGAGCAGTTCTTC	CASRTGTSGSFSYNEQFF
.	15	TRBV7-2	TRBJ2-3	TRBD2	TGTGCCAGCCGATTGGCGGGAGGTATGTCAGATACGCAGTATTTT	CASRLAGGMSDTQYF
.	11	TRBV30	TRBJ1-3	.	TGTGCCTGGAGTATAGGAGACACCATATATTTT	CAWSIGDTIYF
.	15	TRBV5-1	TRBJ2-3	TRBD2	TGCGCCAGCAGCTTGGAGGGAGGGAGGGCAGATACGCAGTATTTT	CASSLEGGRADTQYF
.	16	TRBV7-2	TRBJ1-5	.	TGTGCCAGCAGCTTATTAGGGGAGGGGAGCAATCAGCCCCAGCATTTT	CASSLLGEGSNQPQHF
few	13	TRBV5-6	TRBJ2-1	.	TGTGCCAGCAGCTTGACAGCCGGATGGGAGCAGTTCTTC	CASSLTAGWEQFF
.	18	TRBV6-1	TRBJ2-7	.	TGTGCCAGCAGTGGGCCTAGTAGGTCTAGCGCGAGCTCCTACGAGCAGTACTTC	CASSGPSRSSASSYEQYF
.	14	TRBV4-3	TRBJ2-7	.	TGCGCCAGCAGCCCCCGGACTACCTCCTACGAGCAGTACTTC	CASSPRTTSYEQYF
.	15	TRBV7-9	TRBJ2-5	TRBD2	TGTGCCAGCATCACCGGGACTAGCGCCCGAAGGACCCAGTACTTC	CASITGTSARRTQYF
.	13	TRBV28	TRBJ1-1	TRBD1	TGTGCCAGCAACCGACAGGGCCCCTATGAAGCTTTCTTT	CASNRQGPYEAFF
few	15	TRBV27	TRBJ2-7	TRBD2	TGTGCCAGCAGTGTCCAGAGCGGGAGATCCTACGAGCAGTACTTC	CASSVQSGRSYEQYF
.	15	TRBV7-6	TRBJ1-5	.	TGTGCCAGCAGCTTGGGTCGGGGGATAAGTCAGCCCCAGCATTTT	CASSLGRGISQPQHF
.	12	TRBV19	TRBJ1-4	TRBD1	TGTGCCAGCCGGGACAGCAATGAAAAACTGTTTTTT	CASRDSNEKLFF
.	17	TRBV28	TRBJ1-2	.	TGTGCCAGCAGTTTACGCGGGGCCGTAGCTCTTGTGTATGGCTACACCTTC	CASSLRGAVALVYGYTF
.	16	TRBV10-1	TRBJ1-2	TRBD1	TGCGCCAGCAGTGAAGAGGTGGGACAGGGGGGCTATGGCTACACCTTC	CASSEEVGQGGYGYTF